The 2 T cell receptor beta chains below come from one sample, sequenced in a study of tumor and adjacent non-tumor tissue in lung cancer. This sample's RNA came from whole unsorted tissue. The library came from three nested PCR rounds adapted from ARM-PCR protocols. TCRdb independently ran MiXCR on the multiplex PCR reads; one entry per CDR3 protein. The sample has just over 200,000 distinct CDR3 sequences; about 76% are singletons. Sequencing was carried out using lung tumor tissue. These TCRs come from a man aged 60-69 years with non-small cell lung cancer.

The chain combines TRBV11-3 with TRBJ2-1; 9 bases line up with TRBD2. The CDR3 length is 15 residues. Per germline, CDR1 SGHNT and CDR2 YENEEA. V dropped 6 bases and J dropped 7; count of bases not matched to a gene: 10. CDR3: CASSPLGTSRNEQFF. The CDR3 DNA is TGTGCCAGCAGTCCTCTTGGGACTAGCCGTAATGAGCAGTTCTTC.

This clonotype was observed a single time. The germline gene is not matched at one end of the junction; a read error may be the cause. The genes are TRBV2 and TRBJ2-5; D is possibly TRBD2 (7 bases). In germline, CDR1 is SNHLY, CDR2 FYNNEI. The CDR3 consists of 15 residues. The CDR3 nucleotides read TGTGTCAGCATAGGGGGAGGGCTAGCAGAAGAGACCCAGTACTTC. Translated, it gives CVSIGGGLAEETQYF.